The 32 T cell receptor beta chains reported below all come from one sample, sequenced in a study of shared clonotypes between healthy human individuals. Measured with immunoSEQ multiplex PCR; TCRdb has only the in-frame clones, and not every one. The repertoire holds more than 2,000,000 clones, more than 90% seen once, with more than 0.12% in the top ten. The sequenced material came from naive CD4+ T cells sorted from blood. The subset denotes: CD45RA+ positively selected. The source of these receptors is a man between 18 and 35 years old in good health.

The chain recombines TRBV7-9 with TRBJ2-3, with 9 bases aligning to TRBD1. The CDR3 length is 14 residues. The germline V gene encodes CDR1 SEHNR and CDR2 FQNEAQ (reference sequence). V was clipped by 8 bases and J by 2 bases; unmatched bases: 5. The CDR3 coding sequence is TGTGCCAGCTCGGGACAGGGCCTCACAGATACGCAGTATTTT. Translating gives CASSGQGLTDTQYF.

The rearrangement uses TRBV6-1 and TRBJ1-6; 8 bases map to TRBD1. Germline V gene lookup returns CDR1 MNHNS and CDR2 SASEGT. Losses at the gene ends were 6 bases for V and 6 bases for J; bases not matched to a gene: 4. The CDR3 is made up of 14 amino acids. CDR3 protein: CASRRTGSNSPLHF. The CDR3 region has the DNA TGTGCCAGCAGGCGGACAGGGAGTAATTCACCCCTCCACTTT.

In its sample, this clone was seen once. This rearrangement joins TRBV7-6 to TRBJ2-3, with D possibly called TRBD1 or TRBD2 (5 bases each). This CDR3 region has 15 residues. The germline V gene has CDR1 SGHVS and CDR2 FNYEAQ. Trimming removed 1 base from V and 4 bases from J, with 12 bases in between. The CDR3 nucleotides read TGTGCCAGCAGCTTAGTAGGTCTGGGGGCAGATACGCAGTATTTT. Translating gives CASSLVGLGADTQYF.

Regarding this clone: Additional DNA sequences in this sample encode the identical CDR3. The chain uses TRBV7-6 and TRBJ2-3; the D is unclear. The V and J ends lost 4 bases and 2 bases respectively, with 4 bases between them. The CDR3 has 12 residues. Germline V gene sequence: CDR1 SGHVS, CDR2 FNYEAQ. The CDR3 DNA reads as TGTGCCAGCAGCTCCTCCACAGATACGCAGTATTTT. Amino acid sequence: CASSSSTDTQYF.

The CDR3: CASSTRGGAETQYF. The CDR3, as DNA: TGTGCCAGCAGCACCCGTGGGGGGGCCGAGACCCAGTACTTC. The chain recombines TRBV5-4 with TRBJ2-5, with a tentative D call TRBD2 (7 bases). Trimming pared 4 bases from V and 5 bases from J, leaving 15 bases between. CDR3 length equals 14 residues. Per the germline V gene, CDR1 is SGHNT and CDR2 is YYREEE (reference sequence).

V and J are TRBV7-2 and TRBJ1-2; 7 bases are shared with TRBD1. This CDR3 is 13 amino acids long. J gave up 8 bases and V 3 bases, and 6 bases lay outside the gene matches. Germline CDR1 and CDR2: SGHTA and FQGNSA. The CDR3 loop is CASSFTGAGGYTF. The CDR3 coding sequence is TGTGCCAGCAGCTTCACAGGGGCTGGGGGCTACACCTTC.

The CDR3 spells CASSDPKRMRDYEQYF. CDR3 coding DNA: TGCGCCAGCAGTGACCCCAAGCGGATGCGGGACTACGAGCAGTACTTC. The chain has TRBV10-2 and TRBJ2-7; weak D call: TRBD2 (6 bases). V shed 3 bases and J shed 3 bases, with 18 bases lying between them. CDR3 size: 16 residues. Germline V gene lookup returns CDR1 WSHSY and CDR2 SAAADI.

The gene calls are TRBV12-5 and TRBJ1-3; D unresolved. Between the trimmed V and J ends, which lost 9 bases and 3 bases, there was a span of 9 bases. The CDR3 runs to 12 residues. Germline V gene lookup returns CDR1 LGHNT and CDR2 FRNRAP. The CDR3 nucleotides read TGTGCTAGCGGTACGGGTGGAAACACCATATATTTT. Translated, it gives CASGTGGNTIYF.

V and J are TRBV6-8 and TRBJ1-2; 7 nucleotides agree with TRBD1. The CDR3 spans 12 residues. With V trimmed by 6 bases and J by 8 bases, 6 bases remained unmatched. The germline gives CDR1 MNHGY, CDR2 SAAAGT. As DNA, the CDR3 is TGTGCCAGCAGCTGGGTAGGGGGCGGCTACACCTTC. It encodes CASSWVGGGYTF.

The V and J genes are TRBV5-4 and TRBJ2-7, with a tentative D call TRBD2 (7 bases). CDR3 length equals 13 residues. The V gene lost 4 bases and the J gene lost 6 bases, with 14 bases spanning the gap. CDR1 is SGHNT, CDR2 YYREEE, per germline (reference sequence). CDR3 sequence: CASSLGGPGEQYF. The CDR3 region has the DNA TGTGCCAGCAGCCTCGGGGGGCCCGGCGAGCAGTACTTC.

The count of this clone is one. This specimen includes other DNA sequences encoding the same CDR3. The chain's CDR3 is CASSLGLAGAGELFF. The CDR3, as DNA: TGCGCCAGCAGCTTGGGACTAGCGGGAGCTGGGGAGCTGTTTTTT. V gene TRBV5-1 combines with J gene TRBJ2-2; the match to TRBD2 covers 12 bases. This CDR3 is built from 15 residues. The V and J ends lost 0 bases and 8 bases, in that order; junction bases with no gene match: 2. Per the germline V gene, CDR1 is SGHRS and CDR2 is YFSETQ.

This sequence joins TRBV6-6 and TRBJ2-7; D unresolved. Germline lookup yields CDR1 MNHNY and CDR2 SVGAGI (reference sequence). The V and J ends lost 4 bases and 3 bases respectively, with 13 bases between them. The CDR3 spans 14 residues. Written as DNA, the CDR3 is TGTGCCAGCAGTTCGCATCAGGAGTACTACGAGCAGTACTTC. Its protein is CASSSHQEYYEQYF.

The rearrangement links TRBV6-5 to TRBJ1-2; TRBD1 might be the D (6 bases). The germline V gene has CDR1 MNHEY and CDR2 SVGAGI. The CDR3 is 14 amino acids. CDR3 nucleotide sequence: TGTGCTTCCCGGGAGGGGGGAAATAACTATGGCTACACCTTC. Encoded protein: CASREGGNNYGYTF.

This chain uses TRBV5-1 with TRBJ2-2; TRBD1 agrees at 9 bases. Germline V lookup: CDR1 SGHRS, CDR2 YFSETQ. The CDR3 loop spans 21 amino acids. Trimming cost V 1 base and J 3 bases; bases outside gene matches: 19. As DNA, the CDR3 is TGCGCCAGCAGCTTGCCTCTCCGGGACAGGGAAACAGGGGTATACACCGGGGAGCTGTTTTTT. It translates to CASSLPLRDRETGVYTGELFF. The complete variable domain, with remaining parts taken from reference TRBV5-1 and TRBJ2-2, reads KAGVTQTPRYLIKTRGQQVTLSCSPISGHRSVSWYQQTPGQGLQFLFEYFSETQRNKGNFPGRFSGRQFSNSRSEMNVSTLELGDSALYLCASSLPLRDRETGVYTGELFFGEGSRLTVL.

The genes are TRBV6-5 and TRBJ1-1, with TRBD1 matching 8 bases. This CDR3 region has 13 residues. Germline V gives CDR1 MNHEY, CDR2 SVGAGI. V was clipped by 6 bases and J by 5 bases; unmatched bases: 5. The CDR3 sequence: CASSRGLGTEAFF. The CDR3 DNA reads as TGTGCCAGCAGCAGGGGGCTTGGAACTGAAGCTTTCTTT.

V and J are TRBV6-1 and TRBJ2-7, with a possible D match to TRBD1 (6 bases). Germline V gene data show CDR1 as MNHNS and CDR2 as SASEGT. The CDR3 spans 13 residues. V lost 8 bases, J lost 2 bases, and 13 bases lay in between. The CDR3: CASGDNTPYEQYF. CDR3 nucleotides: TGTGCCAGCGGGGACAATACCCCCTACGAGCAGTACTTC.

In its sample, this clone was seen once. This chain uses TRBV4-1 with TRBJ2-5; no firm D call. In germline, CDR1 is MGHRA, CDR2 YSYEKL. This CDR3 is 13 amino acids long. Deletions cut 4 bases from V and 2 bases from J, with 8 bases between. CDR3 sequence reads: CASSLGSQETQYF. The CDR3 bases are TGCGCCAGCAGCCTCGGTTCTCAAGAGACCCAGTACTTC.

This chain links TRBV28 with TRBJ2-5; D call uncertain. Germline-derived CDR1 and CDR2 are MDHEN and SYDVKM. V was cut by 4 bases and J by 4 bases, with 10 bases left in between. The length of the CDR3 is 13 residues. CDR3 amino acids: CASSYGWGETQYF. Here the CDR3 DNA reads TGTGCCAGCAGTTACGGGTGGGGAGAGACCCAGTACTTC.

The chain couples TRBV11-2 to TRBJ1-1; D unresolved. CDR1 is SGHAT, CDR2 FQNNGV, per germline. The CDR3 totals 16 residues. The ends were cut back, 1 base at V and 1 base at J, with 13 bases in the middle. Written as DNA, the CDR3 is TGTGCCAGCAGCTTAGTCGCGGGAGTGAGGAACACTGAAGCTTTCTTT. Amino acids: CASSLVAGVRNTEAFF.

The DNA for the CDR3 is TGTGCCTGGAGTGGGGGGGTAGGAGGCACTGAAGCTTTCTTT. It is translated as CAWSGGVGGTEAFF. V usage is TRBV30 and J usage is TRBJ1-1; maybe TRBD1 (5 bases). Per germline, CDR1 GTSNPN and CDR2 SVGIG (reference sequence). The CDR3 runs 14 residues. Trimming stripped 1 base from V and 4 bases from J, with 13 bases between.

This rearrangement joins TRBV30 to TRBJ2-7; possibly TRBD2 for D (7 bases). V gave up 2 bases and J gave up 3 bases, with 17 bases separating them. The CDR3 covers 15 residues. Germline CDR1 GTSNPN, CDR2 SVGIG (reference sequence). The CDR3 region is CAWSIGGTPIYEQYF. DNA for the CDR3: TGTGCCTGGAGTATCGGGGGGACACCGATCTACGAGCAGTACTTC.

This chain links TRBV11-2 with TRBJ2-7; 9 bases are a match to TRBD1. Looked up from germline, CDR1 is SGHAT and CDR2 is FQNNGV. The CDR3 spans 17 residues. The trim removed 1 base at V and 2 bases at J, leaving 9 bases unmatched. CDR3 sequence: CASSLAGQGKGPYEQYF. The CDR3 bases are TGTGCCAGCAGCTTAGCGGGACAGGGAAAGGGGCCCTACGAGCAGTACTTC.

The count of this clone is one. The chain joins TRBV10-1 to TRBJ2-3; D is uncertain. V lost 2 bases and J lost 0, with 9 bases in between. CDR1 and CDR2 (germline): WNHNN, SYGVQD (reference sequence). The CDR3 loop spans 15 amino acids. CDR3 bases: TGCGCCAGCAGTGAGACGATTACTAGCACAGATACGCAGTATTTT. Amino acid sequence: CASSETITSTDTQYF.

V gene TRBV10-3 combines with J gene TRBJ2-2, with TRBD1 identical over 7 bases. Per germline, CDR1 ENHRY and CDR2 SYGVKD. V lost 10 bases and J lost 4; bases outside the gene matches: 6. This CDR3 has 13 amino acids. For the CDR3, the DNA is TGTGCCACCGGGACAGTCAGCACCGGGGAGCTGTTTTTT. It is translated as CATGTVSTGELFF.

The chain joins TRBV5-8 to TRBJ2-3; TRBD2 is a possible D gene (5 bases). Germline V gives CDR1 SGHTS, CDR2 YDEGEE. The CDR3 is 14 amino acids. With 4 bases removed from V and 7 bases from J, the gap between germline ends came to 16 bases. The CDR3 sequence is CASSPRDSVNTQYF. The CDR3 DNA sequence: TGTGCCAGCAGCCCCCGGGATTCCGTGAATACGCAGTATTTT.

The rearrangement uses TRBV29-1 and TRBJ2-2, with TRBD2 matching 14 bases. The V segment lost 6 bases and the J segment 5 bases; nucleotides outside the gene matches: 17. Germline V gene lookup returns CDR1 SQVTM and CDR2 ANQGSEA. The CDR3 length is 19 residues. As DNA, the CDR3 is TGCAGCGTCACCGGTTGGACTAGCGGGAGGCCTAAAAGTACCGGGGAGCTGTTTTTT. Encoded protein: CSVTGWTSGRPKSTGELFF.

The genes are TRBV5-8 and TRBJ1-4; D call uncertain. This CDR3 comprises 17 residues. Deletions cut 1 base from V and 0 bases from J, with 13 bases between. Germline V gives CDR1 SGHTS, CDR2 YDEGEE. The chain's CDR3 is CASSLRVWGATNEKLFF. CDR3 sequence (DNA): TGTGCCAGCAGCTTGAGAGTTTGGGGAGCAACTAATGAAAAACTGTTTTTT.

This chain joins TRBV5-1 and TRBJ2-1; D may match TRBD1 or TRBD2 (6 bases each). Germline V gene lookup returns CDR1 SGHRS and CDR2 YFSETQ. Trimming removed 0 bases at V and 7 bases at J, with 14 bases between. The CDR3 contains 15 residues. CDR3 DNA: TGCGCCAGCAGCTTGGATGGGGGGCAGTGGAATGAGCAGTTCTTC. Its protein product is CASSLDGGQWNEQFF.

For the CDR3, the DNA is TGTGCCAGCAGCTTGGTGGGGGGGCAGGGAGAGACCCAGTACTTC. This codes for CASSLVGGQGETQYF. The rearrangement links TRBV5-4 to TRBJ2-5; perhaps TRBD2 as D (7 bases). This CDR3 has 15 residues. Germline assignment: CDR1 SGHNT and CDR2 YYREEE (reference sequence). V was clipped by 0 bases and J by 4 bases, with 13 bases between them.

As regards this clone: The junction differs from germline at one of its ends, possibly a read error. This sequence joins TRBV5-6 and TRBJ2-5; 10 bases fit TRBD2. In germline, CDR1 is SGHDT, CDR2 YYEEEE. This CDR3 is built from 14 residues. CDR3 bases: TGTGCCAGCAGCTTGAGGACTAGCGGAGGAAACCGGGACTTC. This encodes CASSLRTSGGNRDF.

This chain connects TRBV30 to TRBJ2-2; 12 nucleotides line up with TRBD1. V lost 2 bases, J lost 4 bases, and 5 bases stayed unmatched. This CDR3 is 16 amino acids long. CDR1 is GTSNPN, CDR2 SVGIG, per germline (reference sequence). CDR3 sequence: CAWSWDRGRSTGELFF. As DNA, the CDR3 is TGTGCCTGGAGTTGGGACAGGGGGCGCAGCACCGGGGAGCTGTTTTTT.

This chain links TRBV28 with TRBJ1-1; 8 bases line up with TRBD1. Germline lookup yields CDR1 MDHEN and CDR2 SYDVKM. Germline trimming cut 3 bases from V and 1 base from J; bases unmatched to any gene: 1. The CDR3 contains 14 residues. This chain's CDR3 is CASSFRGPNTEAFF. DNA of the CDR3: TGTGCCAGCAGTTTCAGGGGGCCGAACACTGAAGCTTTCTTT.